This TCR beta chain was sequenced in a study of cytomegalovirus exposure and HLA in healthy donors (dated 2017 in TCRdb). About the full investigation: In an earlier analysis of about 560 of the donors, about 260 Gb of sequence data and 100 million or so unique TCR beta sequences from about 179 million T cells were reported. Roughly 300 gigabases of sequencing data and approximately 91 million unique TCR sequences made up an early release that covered approximately 700 HLA-typed donors. Among the roughly 400 genotyped donors, around 81% belonged to the genetic ancestry cluster associated with self-reported Caucasian donors. The study was designed to test whether signatures of past pathogen exposure could be identified by cataloging public T cell receptors. Using immunosequencing, the study profiled T cell repertoires from some 670 subjects and related those repertoires to cytomegalovirus serostatus. Besides the first cohort of roughly 660 subjects, a separate validation cohort made up of 120 or so different subjects was used. To predict cytomegalovirus infection status, the study brought together high-throughput TCR immunosequencing, statistical association of individual TCRs with disease status, and machine learning. To study patterns of TCR occurrence, a later analysis re-analyzed previously published TCR beta repertoires from 666 donors and added high-resolution HLA genotyping. In the later analysis, no new phenotypic data were used to find candidate immune exposures; instead, reliance was placed on TCR beta sequences and their occurrence across donors. An earlier analysis of nearly 600 of the donors applied high-throughput TCR beta sequencing to assess whether each TCR beta V gene segment acted as functional or pseudogenic. Donor age, sex, ethnicity and CMV serostatus were compiled alongside the repertoire data. In a later genetic analysis, genome-wide SNP genotypes for 398 of the 666 donors were used, and that subset was treated as a discovery cohort. All discovery cohort repertoires had been generated on a single sequencing platform. HLA typing covered class I and class II loci at four-digit resolution. The number of typed donors differed by locus: roughly 629-630 for A, B, C, DRB1 and DQB1; some 500 for DQA1; 606 for DPA1; and 400 to 480 for DPB1. Roughly 5 DR-DQ haplotypes were handled as single units for association and clustering, since linkage in the cohort was strong. Across roughly 420 genotyped donors of the cohort, an average of roughly 250,000 unique TCR beta nucleotide sequences per donor were sequenced, and roughly 18% of those sequences were non-productive.

General study outcomes and caveats: Specific HLA alleles were associated with roughly 16,000 TCR beta sequences at a false discovery rate of 0.05 in a later analysis. Immune exposure information for the cohort was limited to CMV serostatus. Broadly in line with IMGT annotations, most TCR beta V segments showed up in productive rearrangements about 90% or about 30% of the time in an earlier analysis of 587 of the donors. Strong co-occurrence of HLA alleles, especially DR and DQ, made assigning TCR associations to individual alleles difficult. In a later genetic analysis, a missense DCLRE1C variant was associated with V-gene and J-gene trimming of TCR beta chains, and the association was replicated in an independent cohort. A further reported finding was that TCR beta sequences accurately predicted the HLA-A and HLA-B alleles for most subjects in the first cohort. A group of highly shared sequence variants was considered likely to be a technical artifact of the sequencing pipeline. Three of the identified cytomegalovirus-associated TCR beta chains were confirmed in vitro to be specific for cytomegalovirus antigens. Because counts were too low, about 17 rarely observed V segments, including chromosome 9 orphons, were excluded from the earlier analysis of 587 of the donors. The classifier was reported to diagnose cytomegalovirus status with high specificity and sensitivity in both the original cohort and the validation cohort. In a later analysis, several top co-occurrence clusters were reported to appear linked to parvovirus B19, influenza, CMV and Epstein-Barr virus. According to a later genetic analysis, donors in an Asian-associated ancestry cluster had fewer N-insertions in productive TCRs than the roughly 700-donor mean. Across donors, most TCR sequences were observed very rarely, whereas some public TCRs were present in many individuals. A later analysis found that TCR association rates varied across HLA loci, with DRB1 alleles showing the most associated TCRs and HLA-C alleles the fewest. Because the 87-base-pair reads could not distinguish some IMGT-functional V segments, including TRBV6-2 and TRBV6-3, those segments were excluded. Most CMV-associated TCR beta chains appeared to be HLA-restricted in a later analysis, and the HLA associations seemed to be driven largely by CMV exposure. The study gave a list of some 150 TCR beta chains associated with cytomegalovirus. Presence/absence analyses assumed roughly uniform sequencing depth across donors, an assumption that may not hold. A later analysis found that HLA-associated TCR beta chains were more clonally expanded and had lower generation probabilities than equally common non-associated chains. Because HLA typing was unavailable for some donors at each locus, only the typed subset was used in association tests. The authors suggested that the approach could potentially be extended to other disease states and immunological phenotypes. Correlated functional status among segregating V segments might be attributable to linkage disequilibrium, but an unknown experimental factor could not be ruled out. The cohort was sequenced for TCR beta chains only, and without alpha or paired-chain data the features that could be detected were limited.

V and J lose 0 bases and 3 bases, and a span of 10 bases separates them. As encoded in the germline V gene, CDR1 is SGHDT while CDR2 is YYEEEE. From cysteine to phenylalanine, the CDR3 is 15 amino acids long. Just CDR3 DNA is preserved here, 45 bases in frame from base 1. The cohort was made up of 666 healthy bone marrow donors. At the time of sampling, all cohort members were nominally healthy, though unrecorded immune exposures were likely present. The donor was CMV seropositive and was included in the group of 250 to 350 seropositive cohort members. Every donor gave a peripheral blood sample, and the peripheral blood mononuclear cells from that sample were used for TCR beta sequencing. The Qiagen DNeasy Blood Extraction Kit was used to extract genomic DNA from the blood cell samples. This clone turned up a few times. Its antigen remains undetermined. Within one base of it there is no much larger clone, and no base qualities were kept.

Libraries came from the immunoSEQ multiplex PCR assay. For the multiplex PCR, a mixture combining 60 forward primers for TCR Vbeta segments and 13 reverse primers for TCR Jbeta segments was used. A multiplex PCR assay on genomic DNA amplified the CDR3 region of rearranged TCR beta genes. Amplified TCR beta libraries were sequenced as 87-base-pair reads on the Illumina HiSeq System. Turning to the authors' computational methods: Across the 500 to 750 repertoires, a later analysis counted tens of millions of unique TCR beta chains, 9.5 million to 12 million of which were shared by at least two donors. Raw reads were error-corrected and collapsed into unique sequences by a nearest-neighbor algorithm in which closely related sequences were merged to remove PCR and sequencing errors. Alignment of CDR3 sequences to IMGT reference sequences was used to assign V, D and J gene segments. For a sequence to be retained, a match of at least six nucleotides was required to both a V gene segment and a J gene segment. A rearrangement counted as productive if the CDR3 had no stop codons and remained in frame with V and J, and every other rearrangement counted as non-productive. Following IMGT convention, CDR3 was defined as the stretch from the second conserved V-encoded cysteine up to the conserved J-encoded phenylalanine. The earlier analysis of 587 of the donors excluded sequences that lacked an unambiguous match to a single V gene segment. In an earlier analysis of approximately 590 of the donors, a V segment was called functional when productive rearrangements were above 56.7%, and segregating when the standard deviation between donors exceeded 5%. A statistical classification framework was developed to diagnose cytomegalovirus status using the catalog of TCR beta chain sequences. A later analysis assigned V and J genes by comparing TCR nucleotide sequences with IMGT/GENE-DB human TR gene sequences. Using the TCRdist pipeline, a later analysis assigned CDR3 sequences along with most-parsimonious VDJ recombination scenarios. In a later analysis, every TCR beta chain was defined by the combination of its CDR3 amino acid sequence and its V-gene family, and reads without a unique V-gene family were dropped. As a way to deal with suspected cross-contamination and a sequencing artifact, a later analysis dropped 500 to 700 nucleotide sequences that were highly shared and had low generation probability. In a later analysis, a clonal expansion index was calculated for each public chain from normalized within-repertoire ranks of inferred template counts. In a later analysis, generation probabilities were computed using a VDJ recombination model fitted to out-of-frame rearrangements, and the results were checked against IGoR. In a later analysis, TCR-TCR, TCR-HLA and TCR-CMV co-occurrence was scored with hypergeometric tests, and a repertoire-size bias correction was applied to TCR pairs. A later analysis estimated false discovery rates by permuting HLA or CMV assignments 20 times. In a later analysis, co-occurring TCRs were grouped using DBSCAN, with TCRdist sequence similarity added in when clustering inside HLA-allele-positive subsets. Repertoires with fewer than 30,000 or more than 120,000 public chains were left out of co-occurrence clustering, as were five repertoires with anomalous nucleotide sharing. The clones in this table, taken by TCRdb from immuneACCESS, are in-frame only. Not every clone is retained; where verified, under half of the shortfall comes from an unresolved V gene, and the cause of the rest is unknown. The V and J calls and clone size come from that table; D and trimming were worked out from the DNA. The sample records roughly 260,000 clones, 84% of which are singletons. The ten largest clones capture 2% to 2.5% of the sample.

The rearrangement combines TRBV5-6 with TRBJ1-5; 5 matching bases give a weak D call of TRBD1. Sequenced material: PBMCs. This receptor was taken from a woman between 40 and 50 years old in good health and CMV-seropositive. The bases are TGTGCCAGCAGCTTGGGGGGGACTATCAATCAGCCCCAGCATTTT. This gives the protein CASSLGGTINQPQHF.